A selection of T cell receptor beta chains follows, all from one sample in a study of cytomegalovirus exposure and HLA in healthy donors. The table came from immunoSEQ multiplex PCR; TCRdb's copy has only in-frame clones and leaves some out. The table shows roughly 150,000 clones, with about 80% occurring only once. The specimen sequenced was PBMCs. Source of these receptors: a male donor in good health and CMV-seronegative. Each CDR3 is given with its conserved first and last residue. D genes are given only for firm matches. The size entry is marked missing in some rows and otherwise reads once, few, many or a size class.

d_call j_call v_call clone_size cdr3_nt cdr3_aa
NA TRBJ1-1 TRBV5-1 few TGCGCCAGCAGCTTGGTTGGGGGCCAGAACACTGAAGCTTTCTTT CASSLVGGQNTEAFF
TRBD2 TRBJ2-1 TRBV10-3 NA TGTGCCATCAGTGGGCTAGCGGGAGCTACCTACAATGAGCAGTTCTTC CAISGLAGATYNEQFF
TRBD1 TRBJ2-5 TRBV4-3 NA TGCGCCAGCAGCCCTTGGGGGACAGGGGCGCAAGAGACCCAGTACTTC CASSPWGTGAQETQYF
TRBD1 TRBJ2-7 TRBV5-4 NA TGTGCCAGCAGCCCGCGGACAGGGTCCTCCTACGAGCAGTACTTC CASSPRTGSSYEQYF
NA TRBJ2-7 TRBV29-1 NA TGCAGCGTTGCAACCCGCGGCGGGGCCGAGCAGTACTTC CSVATRGGAEQYF
NA TRBJ2-7 TRBV9 NA TGTGCCAGCAACGTGGGGCAGGGCTACGAGCAGTACTTC CASNVGQGYEQYF
TRBD2 TRBJ2-3 TRBV7-9 NA TGTGCCAGCAGCCCAGCGGGAGGGCCGGGAGATACGCAGTATTTT CASSPAGGPGDTQYF
NA TRBJ1-1 TRBV28 NA TGTGCCAGCAGTTTGGCAGGCATGAACACTGAAGCTTTCTTT CASSLAGMNTEAFF
NA TRBJ2-3 TRBV6-6 NA TGTGCCACCCAGTTGACAGATACGCAGTATTTT CATQLTDTQYF
TRBD1 TRBJ1-2 TRBV4-1 NA TGCGCCAGCAGCCCGGGACAGGGGGTTACTGGCTACACCTTC CASSPGQGVTGYTF
TRBD2 TRBJ2-5 TRBV5-1 NA TGCGCCAGCAGCCCTAGGACTAGCGGGAGGGGTGAGACCCAGTACTTC CASSPRTSGRGETQYF
TRBD2 TRBJ2-2 TRBV19 NA TGTGCCAGTAGTACAACCGGGACTAGCGGGAGGCCCTCGAGCACCGGGGAGCTGTTTTTT CASSTTGTSGRPSSTGELFF
TRBD1 TRBJ1-1 TRBV29-1 NA TGCAGCGTAACTGGACAGGGGGCCAATGAAGCTTTCTTT CSVTGQGANEAFF
NA TRBJ1-2 TRBV6-1 few TGTGCCAGCACCCAAAGGGAGGGGGGCTATGGCTACACCTTC CASTQREGGYGYTF
NA TRBJ1-1 TRBV4-1 few TGCGCCAGCAGCCAAGATTACCCGGGATCCACTGAAGCTTTCTTT CASSQDYPGSTEAFF
NA TRBJ2-1 TRBV21-1 NA TGTGCCAGCAGCCTCGGAGGCGGGAGCACCTACAATGAGCAGTTCTTC CASSLGGGSTYNEQFF